This T cell receptor (beta chain) was obtained from a study of blood T cell repertoires in COVID-19. With 1 base removed from V and 4 bases from J, the gap between germline ends came to 8 bases. The CDR3 runs 14 residues. Germline V gene lookup returns CDR1 MGHRA and CDR2 YSYEKL. Authors' analysis steps: Amplification with reference gene primers provided the estimates of nucleated cell counts. Data came from immunoSEQ multiplex PCR; TCRdb stores just in-frame clones and leaves some out. V, J and clone size are taken as reported in that table, and D and trimming were inferred from the DNA itself. The sample shows about 88,000 clones, around 85% of them seen only once.

The sample was peripheral blood. The V call is TRBV4-1, the J call TRBJ1-3; D remains ambiguous. The receptor was derived from a woman between 65 and 79 years old with acute or convalescent COVID-19. In nucleotides, the CDR3 is TGCGCCAGCAGCCAAGTTTTCCAAGGAAACACCATATATTTT. This codes for CASSQVFQGNTIYF.